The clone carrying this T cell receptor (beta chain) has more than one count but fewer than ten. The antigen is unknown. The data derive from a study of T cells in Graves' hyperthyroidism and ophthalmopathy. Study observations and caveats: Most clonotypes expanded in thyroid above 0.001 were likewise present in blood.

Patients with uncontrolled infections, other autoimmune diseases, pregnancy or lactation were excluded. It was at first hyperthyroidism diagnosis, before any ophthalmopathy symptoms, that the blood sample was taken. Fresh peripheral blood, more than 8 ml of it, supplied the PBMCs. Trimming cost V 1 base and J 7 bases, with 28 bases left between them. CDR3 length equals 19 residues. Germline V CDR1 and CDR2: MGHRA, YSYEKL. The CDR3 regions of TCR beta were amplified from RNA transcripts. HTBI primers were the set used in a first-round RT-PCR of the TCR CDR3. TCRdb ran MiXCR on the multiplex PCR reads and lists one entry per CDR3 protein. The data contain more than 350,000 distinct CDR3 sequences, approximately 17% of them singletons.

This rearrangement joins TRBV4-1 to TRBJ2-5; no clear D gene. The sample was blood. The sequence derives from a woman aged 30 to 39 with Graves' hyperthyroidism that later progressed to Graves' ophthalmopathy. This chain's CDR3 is CASSQVRTSVFYPVGTQYF. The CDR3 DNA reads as TGCGCCAGCAGCCAAGTTCGAACCTCCGTGTTTTACCCCGTGGGGACCCAGTACTTC.